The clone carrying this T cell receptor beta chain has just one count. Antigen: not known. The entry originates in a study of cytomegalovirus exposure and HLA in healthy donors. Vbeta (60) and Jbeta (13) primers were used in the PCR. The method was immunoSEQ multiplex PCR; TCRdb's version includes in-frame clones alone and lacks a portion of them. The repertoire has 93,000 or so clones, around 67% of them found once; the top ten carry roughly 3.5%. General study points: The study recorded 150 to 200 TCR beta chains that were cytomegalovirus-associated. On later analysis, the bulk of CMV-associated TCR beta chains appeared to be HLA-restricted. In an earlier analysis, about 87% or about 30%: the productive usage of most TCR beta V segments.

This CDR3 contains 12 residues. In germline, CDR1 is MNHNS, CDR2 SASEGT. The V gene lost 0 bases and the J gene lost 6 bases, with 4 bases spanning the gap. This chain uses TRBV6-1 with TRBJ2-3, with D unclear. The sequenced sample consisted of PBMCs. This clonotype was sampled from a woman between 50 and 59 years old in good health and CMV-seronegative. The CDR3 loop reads CASSEASDTQYF. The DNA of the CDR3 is TGTGCCAGCAGTGAAGCTAGCGATACGCAGTATTTT.